The clone carrying this T cell receptor (beta chain) occurred a few times. What it recognizes is unknown. This record belongs to a study of shared clonotypes between healthy human individuals. Study findings and constraints: Blood was the sole source, and tissue repertoires probably differ.

It was across several immunoSEQ plates that each subset's genomic DNA was evenly split. Unsorted PBMC contributed 250 to 350 ng DNA, tens of thousands of T cell genomes, to each replicate PCR. Clones were sequenced by immunoSEQ multiplex PCR, and TCRdb holds only the in-frame ones, with some missing. The data contain approximately 500,000 clones, roughly 85% of them seen just once; the ten biggest clones take up around 13%. Study donors comprised healthy, HIV-negative adults devoid of recent acute infection or vaccination. The sample was PBMCs. The TCR was taken from a middle-aged woman in good health. Some clones in this sample may be carry-over from other donors' samples.

The CDR3 coding sequence is TGTGCCAGCAGTCCCGGGGCAGGCGGCGCGTCAGATACGCAGTATTTT. Protein sequence: CASSPGAGGASDTQYF. This chain connects TRBV27 to TRBJ2-3; tentatively, D is TRBD1 or TRBD2 (5 bases each). V was shortened by 5 bases and J by 4 bases, with 19 bases between the two germline ends. The CDR3 loop spans 16 amino acids. Germline CDR1 and CDR2: MNHEY and SMNVEV (reference sequence).